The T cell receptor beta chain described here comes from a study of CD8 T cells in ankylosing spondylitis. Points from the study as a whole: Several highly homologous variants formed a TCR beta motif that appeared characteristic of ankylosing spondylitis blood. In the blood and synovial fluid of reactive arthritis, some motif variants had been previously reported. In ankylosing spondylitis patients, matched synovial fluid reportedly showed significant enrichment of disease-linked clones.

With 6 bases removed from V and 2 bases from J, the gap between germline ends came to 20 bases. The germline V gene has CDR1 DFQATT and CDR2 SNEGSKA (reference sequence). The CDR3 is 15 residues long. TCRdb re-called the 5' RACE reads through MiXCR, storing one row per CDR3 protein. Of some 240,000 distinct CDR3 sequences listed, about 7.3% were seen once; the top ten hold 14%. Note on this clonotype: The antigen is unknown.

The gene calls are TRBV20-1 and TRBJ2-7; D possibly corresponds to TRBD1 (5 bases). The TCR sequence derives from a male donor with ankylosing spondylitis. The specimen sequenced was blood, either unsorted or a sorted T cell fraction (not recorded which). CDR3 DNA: TGCAGTGCAATCTCTCTGGGGCAGGTGGCCTACGAGCAGTACTTC. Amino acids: CSAISLGQVAYEQYF.